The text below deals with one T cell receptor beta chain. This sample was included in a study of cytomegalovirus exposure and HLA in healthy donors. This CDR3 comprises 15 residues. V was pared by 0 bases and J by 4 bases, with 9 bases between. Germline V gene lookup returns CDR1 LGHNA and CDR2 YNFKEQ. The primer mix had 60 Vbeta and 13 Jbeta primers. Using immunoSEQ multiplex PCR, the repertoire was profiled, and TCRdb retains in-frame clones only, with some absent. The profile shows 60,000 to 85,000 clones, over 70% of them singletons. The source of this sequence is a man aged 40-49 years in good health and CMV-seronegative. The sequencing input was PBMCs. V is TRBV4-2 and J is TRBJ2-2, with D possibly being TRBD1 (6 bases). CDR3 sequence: CASSQELGGTGELFF. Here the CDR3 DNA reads TGTGCCAGCAGCCAAGAGCTAGGGGGCACCGGGGAGCTGTTTTTT.